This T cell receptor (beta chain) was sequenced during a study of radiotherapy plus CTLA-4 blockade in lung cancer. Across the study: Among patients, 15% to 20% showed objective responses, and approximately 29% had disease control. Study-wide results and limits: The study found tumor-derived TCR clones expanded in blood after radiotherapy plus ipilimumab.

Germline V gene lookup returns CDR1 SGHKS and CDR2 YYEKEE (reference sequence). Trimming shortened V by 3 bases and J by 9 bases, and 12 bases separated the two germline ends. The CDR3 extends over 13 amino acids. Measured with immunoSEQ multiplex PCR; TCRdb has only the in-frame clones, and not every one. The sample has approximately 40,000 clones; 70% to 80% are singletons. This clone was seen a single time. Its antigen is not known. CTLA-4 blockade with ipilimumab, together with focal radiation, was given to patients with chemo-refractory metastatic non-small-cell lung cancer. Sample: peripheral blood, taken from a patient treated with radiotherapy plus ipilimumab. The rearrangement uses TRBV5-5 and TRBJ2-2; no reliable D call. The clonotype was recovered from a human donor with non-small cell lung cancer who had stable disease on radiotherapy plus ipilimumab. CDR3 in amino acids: CASSSLQSRELFF. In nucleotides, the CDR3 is TGTGCCAGCAGCTCCTTACAGAGTCGGGAGCTGTTTTTT.